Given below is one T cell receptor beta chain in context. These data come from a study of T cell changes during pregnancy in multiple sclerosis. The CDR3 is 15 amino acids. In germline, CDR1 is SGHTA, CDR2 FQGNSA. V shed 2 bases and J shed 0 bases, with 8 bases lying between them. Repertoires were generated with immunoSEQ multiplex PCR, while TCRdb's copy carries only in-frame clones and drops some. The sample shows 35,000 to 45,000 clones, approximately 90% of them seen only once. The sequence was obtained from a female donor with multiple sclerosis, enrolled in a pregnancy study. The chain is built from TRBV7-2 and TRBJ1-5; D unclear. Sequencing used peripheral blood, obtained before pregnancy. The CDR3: CASSLTPNSNQPQHF. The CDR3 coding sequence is TGTGCCAGCAGCTTAACCCCTAATAGCAATCAGCCCCAGCATTTT.